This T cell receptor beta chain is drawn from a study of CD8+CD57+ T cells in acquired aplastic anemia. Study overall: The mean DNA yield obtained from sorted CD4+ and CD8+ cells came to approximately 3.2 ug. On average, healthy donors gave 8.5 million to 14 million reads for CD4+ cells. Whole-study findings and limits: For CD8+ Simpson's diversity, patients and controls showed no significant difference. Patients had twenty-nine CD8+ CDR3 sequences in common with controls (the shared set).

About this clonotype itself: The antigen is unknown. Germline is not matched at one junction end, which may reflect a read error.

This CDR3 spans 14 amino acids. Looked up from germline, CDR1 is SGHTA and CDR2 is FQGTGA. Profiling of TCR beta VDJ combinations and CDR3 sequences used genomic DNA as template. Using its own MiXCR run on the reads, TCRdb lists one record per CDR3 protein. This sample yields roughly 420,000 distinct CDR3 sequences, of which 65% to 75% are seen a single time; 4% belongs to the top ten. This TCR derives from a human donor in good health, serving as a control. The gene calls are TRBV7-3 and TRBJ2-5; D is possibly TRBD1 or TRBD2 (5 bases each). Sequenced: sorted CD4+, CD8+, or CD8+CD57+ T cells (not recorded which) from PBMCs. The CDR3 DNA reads TGTGCCAGCAGCTTAAGGACCGGGACCCAGTACTACGAGTTC. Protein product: CASSLRTGTQYYEF.